This paragraph reports one T cell receptor beta chain. Some clones are missing from TCRdb's copy, which holds only in-frame ones; the method was immunoSEQ multiplex PCR. The sample carries some 170,000 clones, around 90% recorded once. The sample comes from a study of blood T cell repertoires in COVID-19. CDR1 is LGHNA and CDR2 is YSLEER in the germline V gene. This CDR3 comprises 14 residues. The J segment lost 4 bases and the V segment lost 3 bases, leaving 4 bases of the junction unmatched. The TCR comes from a woman aged 45-65 years with acute or convalescent COVID-19. The chain joins TRBV4-3 to TRBJ1-2; TRBD1 matches at 8 bases. The sample consisted of peripheral blood. The CDR3 region is CASSQDRVSYGYTF. The CDR3 coding sequence is TGCGCCAGCAGCCAGGACAGGGTGTCCTATGGCTACACCTTC.